Listed below are T cell receptor beta chains from one sample, sequenced in a study of T cell responses to AZD1222 COVID-19 vaccine. Measured with immunoSEQ multiplex PCR; TCRdb has only the in-frame clones, and not every one. The sample shows about 180,000 clones, 90% to 95% of them seen only once. The sequencing here drew on peripheral blood, taken 28 days after the second dose of the MenACWY control vaccine. These receptors all come from an adult who received the MenACWY meningococcal vaccine as a control. Both conserved end residues are part of each CDR3. The D gene is left open where the match is weak. Rows may omit the clone size; those that give it use once, few, many or a size class.

>NA|TRBJ1-5|NA|TRBV19
CASSINRNQPQHF
TGTGCCAGTAGTATAAACAGGAATCAGCCCCAGCATTTT
>NA|TRBJ1-2|NA|TRBV5-4
CASSLDRNYGYTF
TGTGCCAGCAGCTTAGACAGGAACTATGGCTACACCTTC
>NA|TRBJ2-2|NA|TRBV5-1
CASSATGFSNTGELFF
TGCGCCAGCAGCGCTACAGGGTTTTCGAACACCGGGGAGCTGTTTTTT
>NA|TRBJ1-1|TRBD1|TRBV5-1
CASSLNQNRGNTEAFF
TGCGCCAGCAGCTTGAATCAAAACAGGGGAAACACTGAAGCTTTCTTT
>NA|TRBJ1-1|NA|TRBV6-5
CASKGALLNTEAFF
TGTGCCAGCAAAGGAGCCCTGCTGAACACTGAAGCTTTCTTT
>once|TRBJ1-2|NA|TRBV2
CASSMTPANYGYTF
TGTGCCAGCAGCATGACCCCAGCTAACTATGGCTACACCTTC
>NA|TRBJ2-1|NA|TRBV6-5
CASSQGVRGQFF
TGTGCCAGCAGCCAAGGAGTTAGAGGGCAGTTCTTC
>NA|TRBJ1-6|NA|TRBV4-3
CASSQVPPTNSPLHF
TGCGCCAGCAGCCAAGTCCCGCCAACGAATTCACCCCTCCACTTT
>NA|TRBJ1-5|NA|TRBV10-2
CASGGNSNQPQHF
TGCGCCAGCGGAGGGAATAGCAATCAGCCCCAGCATTTT
>NA|TRBJ2-5|NA|TRBV7-2
CASSPEGGRGGETQYF
TGTGCCAGCAGCCCAGAGGGAGGAAGGGGTGGAGAGACCCAGTACTTC
>NA|TRBJ1-5|TRBD1|TRBV5-6
CASSAGQRNQPQHF
TGTGCCAGCAGCGCGGGACAGCGCAATCAGCCCCAGCATTTT
>NA|TRBJ1-1|TRBD1|TRBV19
CASSTGTGVSTEAFF
TGTGCCAGTAGCACCGGGACAGGGGTGAGCACTGAAGCTTTCTTT
>NA|TRBJ1-2|NA|TRBV2
CASSPDSNYGYTF
TGTGCCAGCAGTCCTGACAGTAACTATGGCTACACCTTC